The 21 T cell receptor beta chains listed next were all sequenced from one sample in a study of tissue T cells after allogeneic stem cell transplantation. Assay used: immunoSEQ multiplex PCR; TCRdb lists only in-frame clones, some missing. The repertoire holds about 9,800 clones, with 65% as singletons. Source: tissue from the stomach, taken at autopsy. The receptors derive from a male donor aged 60 or over with lung cancer.

V gene TRBV7-8 combines with J gene TRBJ1-2, with D maybe TRBD1 (5 bases). This CDR3 has 15 amino acids. Germline CDR1 is SGHVS and CDR2 is FQNEAQ. Trimming cost V 1 base and J 7 bases, with 16 bases left between them. Here the CDR3 DNA reads TGTGCCAGCAGCTTAGAGATACAGGCGGGGGGTGGCTACACCTTC. It encodes CASSLEIQAGGGYTF.

For this clone: Other DNA variants within this sample encode the same CDR3. The CDR3 nucleotides read TGCGCCAGCAGCCTGGACAGGGCGAGCACTGAAGCTTTCTTT. Translation gives CASSLDRASTEAFF. The chain has TRBV4-3 and TRBJ1-1; 8 positions match TRBD1. V shed 4 bases, J shed 4 bases, and the junction held 5 bases outside the gene matches. This CDR3 region has 14 residues. Germline lookup yields CDR1 LGHNA and CDR2 YSLEER.

This clone was observed a few times. The rearrangement uses TRBV9 and TRBJ2-7, with D possibly matching TRBD2 (6 bases). The CDR3 runs 15 residues. Germline values: CDR1 SGDLS, CDR2 YYNGEE. The V end was cut by 2 bases, the J end by 3 bases, with 15 bases between. The CDR3 region is CASSVLGDGGYEQYF. CDR3 DNA: TGTGCCAGCAGCGTCCTCGGGGACGGGGGCTACGAGCAGTACTTC.

The rearrangement joins TRBV30 to TRBJ2-5; D is possibly TRBD1 (6 bases). Trimming cost V 3 bases and J 3 bases, with 14 bases left between them. This CDR3 region has 14 residues. CDR1 and CDR2 (germline): GTSNPN, SVGIG (reference sequence). For the CDR3, the DNA is TGTGCCTGGAGATTTACAGGGAGAGAAGAGACCCAGTACTTC. Its translation is CAWRFTGREETQYF.

This clone was counted a single time. The chain has TRBV5-1 and TRBJ1-1; a possible D gene is TRBD1 (6 bases). V lost 4 bases, J lost 4 bases, and 17 bases lay in between. This CDR3 is built from 15 residues. Per germline, CDR1 SGHRS and CDR2 YFSETQ. CDR3 region: CASSIETGRATEAFF. In nucleotides, the CDR3 is TGCGCCAGCAGCATCGAAACAGGGAGGGCCACTGAAGCTTTCTTT.

This clone ranks as medium-sized (0.01 to 0.1%). The CDR3: CASSLETSGSPDTQYF. The CDR3 DNA reads TGCGCCAGCAGCCTAGAGACTAGCGGGAGTCCAGATACGCAGTATTTT. The chain joins TRBV5-1 to TRBJ2-3, with 12 bases lining up with TRBD2. In germline, CDR1 is SGHRS, CDR2 YFSETQ. The CDR3 length is 16 residues. Trimming cost V 4 bases and J 4 bases; bases outside gene matches: 7.

The genes are TRBV7-2 and TRBJ1-6; TRBD1 matches at 9 bases. CDR1 and CDR2 from the germline V gene are SGHTA and FQGNSA. This CDR3 is built from 19 residues. After removal of 5 bases from V and 6 bases from J, the junction contained 17 bases not matched to a gene. CDR3 sequence (DNA): TGTGCCAGCAGCCAACCTAGAGACAGGGGGGGACCCTTTAATTCACCCCTCCACTTT. Translated, it gives CASSQPRDRGGPFNSPLHF. Drawing the rest from reference TRBV7-2 and TRBJ1-6, the complete variable domain is GAGVSQSPSNKVTEKGKDVELRCDPISGHTALYWYRQSLGQGLEFLIYFQGNSAPDKSGLPSDRFSAERTGGSVSTLTIQRTQQEDSAVYLCASSQPRDRGGPFNSPLHFGNGTRLTVT.

The chain uses TRBV28 and TRBJ1-3; no firm D call. The CDR3 has 17 residues. CDR1 and CDR2 (germline): MDHEN, SYDVKM. Trimming shortened V by 3 bases and J by 0 bases, and 15 bases separated the two germline ends. The CDR3 region has the DNA TGTGCCAGCAGTTTTGAGCCTATGGGGATCTCTGGAAACACCATATATTTT. Protein sequence: CASSFEPMGISGNTIYF.

The chain uses TRBV7-2 and TRBJ2-7; 7 bases agree with TRBD2. The V and J ends lost 1 base and 6 bases, in that order; junction bases with no gene match: 3. The length of the CDR3 is 13 residues. Germline V gene lookup returns CDR1 SGHTA and CDR2 FQGNSA. As DNA, the CDR3 is TGTGCCAGCAGCTTAGTAGGGGAGGGCGAGCAGTACTTC. Translated: CASSLVGEGEQYF. Looking up the rest from reference TRBV7-2 and TRBJ2-7 gives the full variable domain: GAGVSQSPSNKVTEKGKDVELRCDPISGHTALYWYRQSLGQGLEFLIYFQGNSAPDKSGLPSDRFSAERTGGSVSTLTIQRTQQEDSAVYLCASSLVGEGEQYFGPGTRLTVT.

The CDR3 here is CASSHSPDGSEQYF. The CDR3 nucleotides read TGCGCCAGCAGCCACAGCCCGGACGGCTCCGAGCAGTACTTC. The chain has TRBV4-3 and TRBJ2-7, with no clear D. Germline V lookup: CDR1 LGHNA, CDR2 YSLEER. Trimming removed 3 bases from V and 6 bases from J, with 15 bases in between. The CDR3 contains 14 residues.

V usage is TRBV30 and J usage is TRBJ1-2; D ambiguous. V lost 1 base and J 5 bases, leaving 17 bases between the germline ends. The CDR3 extends over 15 amino acids. Germline CDR1 reads GTSNPN; CDR2 reads SVGIG (reference sequence). CDR3 region: CAWSATTREGYGYTF. The CDR3 region has the DNA TGTGCCTGGAGTGCCACCACGAGGGAAGGGTATGGCTACACCTTC.

In this sample, this clone turned up a few times. The CDR3 loop reads CASSPEPSGGGSSYEQYF. In DNA, the CDR3 is TGTGCCAGCAGCCCGGAGCCTAGCGGAGGGGGCAGCTCCTACGAGCAGTACTTC. The chain carries TRBV7-6 and TRBJ2-7; the D call may be TRBD1 or TRBD2 (7 bases each). The CDR3 consists of 18 residues. The V gene lost 5 bases and the J gene lost 0 bases, with 23 bases spanning the gap. Germline lookup yields CDR1 SGHVS and CDR2 FNYEAQ.

The chain is built from TRBV5-4 and TRBJ1-2; D gene unclear. The CDR3 is 13 residues long. V gave up 0 bases and J gave up 4 bases, with 7 bases separating them. Germline V gives CDR1 SGHNT, CDR2 YYREEE (reference sequence). This CDR3 is CASSLGTPYGYTF. The CDR3 DNA reads TGTGCCAGCAGCTTGGGCACACCCTATGGCTACACCTTC.

This chain uses TRBV6-2 or TRBV6-3 with TRBJ2-5; no clear D. Germline lookup yields CDR1 MNHEY and CDR2 SVGEGT. Trimming cost V 2 bases and J 0 bases, with 10 bases left between them. The CDR3 is made up of 15 amino acids. The CDR3 reads CASSYPTADQETQYF. CDR3 in DNA: TGTGCCAGCAGTTACCCTACAGCTGACCAAGAGACCCAGTACTTC.

V is TRBV6-2 or TRBV6-3 and J is TRBJ2-7; 8 positions match TRBD1. CDR3 length: 14 residues. From germline, CDR1 is MNHEY and CDR2 SVGEGT. J was trimmed by 5 bases and V by 5 bases; bases with no gene match: 8. The CDR3 bases are TGTGCCAGCAGTCGGACAGGGAGTAGGAACGAGCAGTACTTC. Residues: CASSRTGSRNEQYF.

The chain couples TRBV9 to TRBJ2-5; 8 positions match TRBD1. After removal of 4 bases from V and 4 bases from J, the junction contained 9 bases not matched to a gene. The CDR3 length is 15 residues. Germline values: CDR1 SGDLS, CDR2 YYNGEE. For the CDR3, the DNA is TGTGCCAGCAGCACCCGGGACAGGCTAGGAGAGACCCAGTACTTC. As protein: CASSTRDRLGETQYF.

The V gene is TRBV2, the J gene TRBJ1-1; D remains unclear. The CDR3 has 16 amino acids. Germline V lookup: CDR1 SNHLY, CDR2 FYNNEI. Trimming stripped 4 bases from V and 0 bases from J, with 15 bases between. CDR3 amino acids: CASSAALDLMNTEAFF. The CDR3 bases are TGTGCCAGCAGTGCTGCGTTGGACCTAATGAACACTGAAGCTTTCTTT.

This clone is medium-sized (0.01 to 0.1%) within its sample. The chain has TRBV28 and TRBJ2-2; 8 nucleotides match TRBD2. Germline V lookup: CDR1 MDHEN, CDR2 SYDVKM. The CDR3 has 14 amino acids. Trimming removed 6 bases from V and 6 bases from J; junction bases left unmatched: 6. The CDR3 here is CASSMTSAAGELFF. CDR3 nucleotide sequence: TGTGCCAGCAGCATGACTAGCGCCGCCGGGGAGCTGTTTTTT.

The chain has TRBV14 and TRBJ2-3; no clear D. CDR3 length: 14 residues. Looked up from germline, CDR1 is SGHDN and CDR2 is FVKESK. V was pared by 0 bases and J by 2 bases, with 6 bases between. CDR3 bases: TGTGCCAGCAGCCAAGAGACTCCCACAGATACGCAGTATTTT. Translating it yields CASSQETPTDTQYF.

V and J are TRBV10-3 and TRBJ2-7, with a possible D match to TRBD1 (6 bases). CDR3 length equals 14 residues. V was shortened by 3 bases and J by 4 bases, with 13 bases between the two germline ends. Germline assignment: CDR1 ENHRY and CDR2 SYGVKD. This chain's CDR3 is CAISEWGQGYEQYF. CDR3 bases: TGTGCCATCAGTGAATGGGGGCAGGGATACGAGCAGTACTTC.

This sequence joins TRBV5-1 and TRBJ2-2, with D perhaps assigned TRBD1 or TRBD2 (5 bases each). There are 14 residues in the CDR3. Trimming removed 1 base at V and 6 bases at J, with 10 bases between. Per the germline V gene, CDR1 is SGHRS and CDR2 is YFSETQ. The CDR3 spells CASSLQGSAGELFF. In DNA, the CDR3 is TGCGCCAGCAGCTTGCAGGGTAGCGCCGGGGAGCTGTTTTTT. Complete variable domain (other parts from reference TRBV5-1 and TRBJ2-2): KAGVTQTPRYLIKTRGQQVTLSCSPISGHRSVSWYQQTPGQGLQFLFEYFSETQRNKGNFPGRFSGRQFSNSRSEMNVSTLELGDSALYLCASSLQGSAGELFFGEGSRLTVL.